Listed below are T cell receptor beta chains from one sample, sequenced in a study of T-cell memory formation after mild COVID-19. TCRdb recomputed calls from the 5' RACE reads with MiXCR, one row per CDR3 protein. The data contain 140,000 or so distinct CDR3 sequences, 5.5% to 7% of them seen just once; the ten biggest clones take up roughly 1.9%. What was sequenced was PBMCs or a T cell subset sorted from them (not recorded which). All receptors derive from an adult woman who had mild COVID-19 (a few samples of this study predate the infection). Cell type and time point are not known. Both conserved end residues are part of each CDR3. A D gene is named only where the DNA matches it firmly. Expanded clones get a size class; other rows say once, few or many, or leave the size out.

j_gene,v_gene,abundance,d_gene,CDR3aa,CDR3nt
TRBJ2-3,TRBV12-3/TRBV12-4,many,TRBD2,CASSLTSGKMDTQYF,TGTGCCAGCAGTTTGACTAGCGGGAAAATGGATACGCAGTATTTT
TRBJ2-5,TRBV5-1,NA,NA,CASSLPGSQQTQYF,TGCGCCAGCAGCCTCCCGGGCTCCCAGCAGACCCAGTACTTC
TRBJ2-1,TRBV7-9,many,NA,CASSPDPGSYNEQFF,TGTGCCAGCAGCCCCGACCCCGGTTCCTACAATGAGCAGTTCTTC
TRBJ2-3,TRBV5-6,few,NA,CASSRRQHTDTQYF,TGTGCCAGCAGCCGCCGACAGCACACAGATACGCAGTATTTT
TRBJ2-5,TRBV20-1,many,TRBD2,CSRDSGGEETQYF,TGCAGTCGGGATAGCGGGGGGGAAGAGACCCAGTACTTC
TRBJ2-4,TRBV10-3,many,TRBD1,CAVTTGIGIQYF,TGTGCCGTTACGACAGGGATCGGCATTCAGTACTTC
TRBJ2-7,TRBV7-2,NA,TRBD2,CASSPDSGRTYEQYF,TGTGCCAGCAGCCCCGACAGCGGGAGGACCTACGAGCAGTACTTC
TRBJ2-2,TRBV5-1,many,NA,CASSLPDWGSNTGELFF,TGCGCCAGCAGCTTGCCGGATTGGGGCTCGAACACCGGGGAGCTGTTTTTT
TRBJ1-1,TRBV29-1,many,TRBD1,CSVEEDRDWAFF,TGCAGCGTTGAAGAGGACAGGGACTGGGCTTTCTTT
TRBJ1-2,TRBV2,few,NA,CASTPTSRAAGYTF,TGTGCCAGCACCCCAACGTCCAGGGCCGCTGGCTACACCTTC
TRBJ2-1,TRBV9,few,TRBD2,CASSVDYSGGLPSYNEQFF,TGTGCCAGCAGCGTAGATTATAGCGGGGGCCTCCCCTCCTACAATGAGCAGTTCTTC
TRBJ2-3,TRBV7-2,many,TRBD2,CASSLDASGITDTQYF,TGTGCCAGCAGCTTAGACGCGAGCGGGATCACAGATACGCAGTATTTT
TRBJ2-3,TRBV11-3,NA,NA,CASSSTAGATDTQYF,TGTGCCAGCAGCTCTACCGCCGGGGCCACAGATACGCAGTATTTT
TRBJ2-7,TRBV7-2,few,NA,CASSLGRVRYEQYF,TGTGCCAGCAGCTTAGGCAGGGTGCGCTACGAGCAGTACTTC
TRBJ2-5,TRBV5-1,many,NA,CASSLGAGGHQETQYF,TGCGCCAGCAGCTTGGGAGCCGGGGGACACCAAGAGACCCAGTACTTC
TRBJ1-1,TRBV28,few,NA,CATLQYDTEAFF,TGTGCCACCCTGCAGTATGACACTGAAGCTTTCTTT
TRBJ2-3,TRBV7-3,many,NA,CASSRQPGTDTQYF,TGTGCCAGCAGCCGACAACCAGGGACAGATACGCAGTATTTT
TRBJ2-2,TRBV7-2,many,NA,CASSQGLDTGELFF,TGTGCCAGCAGCCAGGGGTTGGACACCGGGGAGCTGTTTTTT
TRBJ2-3,TRBV6-6,few,TRBD1,CASSQPSQGSDTQYF,TGTGCCAGCAGCCAACCGTCACAGGGGTCGGATACGCAGTATTTT
TRBJ2-7,TRBV12-3/TRBV12-4,many,NA,CASSSVDEQYF,TGTGCCAGCAGTTCCGTTGACGAGCAGTACTTC
TRBJ1-1,TRBV10-3,few,NA,CAIRVTDRWDTEAFF,TGTGCCATCAGGGTTACCGACAGGTGGGACACTGAAGCTTTCTTT
TRBJ1-1,TRBV6-2/TRBV6-3,few,NA,CASSYMDRAAFF,TGTGCCAGCAGTTACATGGACAGAGCTGCTTTCTTT
TRBJ2-3,TRBV20-1,many,NA,CSAYRTQGRTDTQYF,TGCAGTGCTTACCGTACCCAGGGAAGGACAGATACGCAGTATTTT
TRBJ1-1,TRBV12-3/TRBV12-4,NA,TRBD1,CASSPPGQVAFF,TGTGCCAGCAGCCCCCCGGGACAGGTGGCTTTCTTT
TRBJ2-7,TRBV20-1,many,TRBD1,CSAAQGPEQYF,TGCAGTGCTGCACAGGGGCCCGAGCAGTACTTC
TRBJ2-1,TRBV24-1,many,TRBD2,CATSGAGENEQFF,TGTGCCACCAGTGGCGCGGGAGAGAATGAGCAGTTCTTC
TRBJ2-7,TRBV18,many,NA,CASSPGGLLALGQYF,TGTGCCAGCTCACCGGGGGGACTCCTAGCCCTAGGGCAGTACTTC
TRBJ2-1,TRBV5-1,few,TRBD2,CASSLAGTSGSTNEQFF,TGCGCCAGCAGCTTGGCCGGGACTAGCGGGAGTACGAATGAGCAGTTCTTC
TRBJ1-5,TRBV20-1,many,NA,CSARDHRVGNQPQHF,TGCAGTGCTAGAGACCACAGGGTTGGCAATCAGCCCCAGCATTTT
TRBJ1-5,TRBV10-3,few,NA,CAISYGPTADQPQHF,TGTGCCATCAGTTACGGACCCACCGCGGATCAGCCCCAGCATTTT
TRBJ2-1,TRBV5-1,many,TRBD2,CASSLGPRIAGVGEQFF,TGCGCCAGCAGCTTGGGCCCCCGGATCGCGGGGGTGGGTGAGCAGTTCTTC
TRBJ2-2,TRBV5-4,few,TRBD2,CASSPGLAVTGELFF,TGTGCCAGCAGCCCAGGACTAGCAGTAACCGGGGAGCTGTTTTTT
TRBJ2-7,TRBV12-3/TRBV12-4,few,NA,CASSPDRKLYEQYF,TGTGCCAGCAGTCCCGACAGGAAACTCTACGAGCAGTACTTC
TRBJ2-3,TRBV29-1,many,TRBD1,CSGIKKDRGKTDTQYF,TGCAGCGGGATCAAAAAGGACAGGGGGAAGACAGATACGCAGTATTTT
TRBJ2-3,TRBV7-2,many,TRBD1,CASSVKTGGGRTDTQYF,TGTGCCAGCAGCGTAAAGACAGGGGGCGGCCGCACAGATACGCAGTATTTT
TRBJ2-3,TRBV5-1,many,NA,CASSLWGESADTQYF,TGCGCCAGCAGCTTGTGGGGGGAGTCGGCAGATACGCAGTATTTT
TRBJ1-1,TRBV6-5,few,NA,CASSYGPNTEAFF,TGTGCCAGCAGTTACGGTCCGAACACTGAAGCTTTCTTT
TRBJ1-2,TRBV29-1,few,TRBD1,CSVPRQGANGYTF,TGCAGCGTTCCCCGACAGGGGGCCAATGGCTACACCTTC
TRBJ2-5,TRBV5-1,NA,NA,CASSLGTGFQETQYF,TGCGCCAGCAGCTTGGGTACAGGGTTCCAAGAGACCCAGTACTTC
TRBJ2-3,TRBV4-1,few,TRBD1,CASSQKNRDRGAYTQYF,TGCGCCAGCAGCCAGAAAAACCGGGACAGGGGGGCTTATACGCAGTATTTT
TRBJ2-5,TRBV6-5,many,NA,CAASRFPSAVQETQYF,TGTGCCGCCAGCAGGTTCCCGTCAGCGGTACAAGAGACCCAGTACTTC
TRBJ1-2,TRBV6-6,few,TRBD1,CASSEDRGLGYTF,TGTGCCAGCAGCGAGGACAGGGGGCTTGGCTACACCTTC